The 24 T cell receptor beta chains given below trace back to one sample, sequenced in a study of STAT5B mutations in CD4+ large granular lymphocyte leukemia. TCRdb's copy holds only in-frame clones and misses some; the assay was immunoSEQ multiplex PCR. The sample lists 35,000 or so clones; approximately 89% were seen once. The specimen sequenced was CD4+ T cells from blood buffy coats. Every receptor here comes from a human donor in good health.

This chain connects TRBV4-1 to TRBJ1-3; 7 bases align to TRBD1. Trimming at V came to 2 bases and at J to 4 bases, leaving 11 bases not matched to a gene. Germline CDR1 reads MGHRA; CDR2 reads YSYEKL. The CDR3 contains 17 residues. CDR3 DNA sequence: TGCGCCAGCAGCCAACCCCTCGACAGGGCGGCCGGAAACACCATATATTTT. Protein sequence: CASSQPLDRAAGNTIYF.

The chain is built from TRBV6-5 and TRBJ1-5; D not resolved. Trimming removed 1 base at V and 5 bases at J, with 9 bases between. There are 14 residues in the CDR3. CDR1 is MNHEY, CDR2 SVGAGI, per germline. The chain's CDR3 is CASSYWGSHQPQHF. The CDR3 region has the DNA TGTGCCAGCAGTTACTGGGGATCACATCAGCCCCAGCATTTT.

This chain joins TRBV10-3 and TRBJ1-4; TRBD1 might be the D (6 bases). The CDR3 loop spans 12 amino acids. Germline assignment: CDR1 ENHRY and CDR2 SYGVKD. The V and J ends lost 6 bases and 13 bases respectively, with 15 bases between them. The CDR3 here is CAISPQGLGLFF. The DNA of the CDR3 is TGTGCCATCAGCCCACAGGGTCTCGGACTGTTTTTT.

This chain joins TRBV27 and TRBJ1-5, with D hard to call. Looked up from germline, CDR1 is MNHEY and CDR2 is SMNVEV (reference sequence). V shed 2 bases and J shed 1 base, with 6 bases lying between them. The CDR3 has 14 residues. The CDR3 is CASSLTGSNQPQHF. The CDR3 coding sequence is TGTGCCAGCAGTTTAACGGGGAGCAATCAGCCCCAGCATTTT.

The genes are TRBV6-5 and TRBJ2-2; perhaps TRBD2 as D (6 bases). CDR1 is MNHEY, CDR2 SVGAGI, per germline. The CDR3 contains 14 residues. The V and J ends lost 6 bases and 0 bases respectively, with 8 bases between them. The CDR3: CASRSGPNTGELFF. The CDR3 coding sequence is TGTGCCAGCAGGAGCGGGCCGAACACCGGGGAGCTGTTTTTT.

V usage is TRBV19 and J usage is TRBJ1-5; 10 bases map to TRBD1. The CDR3 spans 18 residues. CDR1 is LNHDA and CDR2 is SQIVND in the germline V gene (reference sequence). V was pared by 7 bases and J by 0 bases, with 12 bases of the junction left unmatched. CDR3 sequence: CASTASGTGVLSNQPQHF. The CDR3 DNA is TGTGCCAGTACCGCCTCCGGGACAGGGGTCCTTAGCAATCAGCCCCAGCATTTT.

The chain has TRBV15 and TRBJ2-2, with D hard to call. Germline CDR1 reads LNHNV; CDR2 reads YYDKDF (reference sequence). V lost 5 bases and J lost 4, with 14 bases in between. This CDR3 has 15 amino acids. CDR3 in DNA: TGTGCCACCAGCCCTCGGAGTGTGGGCACCGGGGAGCTGTTTTTT. It encodes CATSPRSVGTGELFF.

This rearrangement joins TRBV18 to TRBJ1-5; D is perhaps TRBD1 (5 bases). CDR1 and CDR2 from the germline V gene are KGHSH and LQKENI. V shed 3 bases and J shed 2 bases, with 11 bases lying between them. The CDR3 has 15 residues. This chain's CDR3 is CASSPDSNRNQPQHF. As DNA, the CDR3 is TGTGCCAGCTCACCCGACAGTAATCGCAATCAGCCCCAGCATTTT.

The chain combines TRBV5-4 with TRBJ2-2; the D is unclear. The CDR3 runs to 15 residues. CDR1 is SGHNT and CDR2 is YYREEE in the germline V gene (reference sequence). The V end was cut by 0 bases, the J end by 5 bases, with 11 bases between. The CDR3 nucleotides are TGTGCCAGCAGCTTGGATAGTCACGGAACCGGGGAGCTGTTTTTT. Protein: CASSLDSHGTGELFF. The whole variable domain, remainder taken from reference TRBV5-4 and TRBJ2-2, is ETGVTQSPTHLIKTRGQQVTLRCSSQSGHNTVSWYQQALGQGPQFIFQYYREEENGRGNFPPRFSGLQFPNYSSELNVNALELDDSALYLCASSLDSHGTGELFFGEGSRLTVL.

J is TRBJ1-2 and V is TRBV4-3; possible D gene TRBD1, 5 bases. The CDR3 runs 14 residues. The V end was cut by 0 bases, the J end by 6 bases, with 11 bases between. Looked up from germline, CDR1 is LGHNA and CDR2 is YSLEER. In nucleotides, the CDR3 is TGCGCCAGCAGCCAAGAGGCAGGGAGGAATGGCTACACCTTC. This encodes CASSQEAGRNGYTF.

The rearrangement links TRBV4-3 to TRBJ2-7, with TRBD1 identical over 8 bases. The V and J ends lost 4 bases and 5 bases, in that order; junction bases with no gene match: 7. The CDR3 loop spans 14 amino acids. Germline V gene sequence: CDR1 LGHNA, CDR2 YSLEER. Written as DNA, the CDR3 is TGCGCCAGCAGCCGAGGACAGGGCCGGAACGAGCAGTACTTC. Residues: CASSRGQGRNEQYF.

This chain joins TRBV19 and TRBJ2-5, with TRBD2 identical over 8 bases. Germline CDR1 is LNHDA and CDR2 is SQIVND (reference sequence). The CDR3 loop spans 15 amino acids. Trimming removed 3 bases from V and 4 bases from J; junction bases left unmatched: 7. CDR3 sequence reads: CASSMWRGAVETQYF. As DNA, the CDR3 is TGTGCCAGTAGTATGTGGCGGGGGGCGGTAGAGACCCAGTACTTC. The whole variable domain, remainder taken from reference TRBV19 and TRBJ2-5, is DGGITQSPKYLFRKEGQNVTLSCEQNLNHDAMYWYRQDPGQGLRLIYYSQIVNDFQKGDIAEGYSVSREKKESFPLTVTSAQKNPTAFYLCASSMWRGAVETQYFGPGTRLLVL.

This rearrangement joins TRBV18 to TRBJ1-5; D call uncertain. CDR1 KGHSH and CDR2 LQKENI come from the germline V gene. V lost 2 bases and J lost 3, with 11 bases in between. The CDR3 spans 15 residues. This chain's CDR3 is CASSPFPLDNQPQHF. CDR3 nucleotide sequence: TGTGCCAGCTCACCATTTCCCCTGGACAATCAGCCCCAGCATTTT.

In DNA, the CDR3 is TGTGCCTGGAGCGTTACCCTACAAGAGACCCAGTACTTC. It codes for CAWSVTLQETQYF. The chain combines TRBV30 with TRBJ2-5; D is undetermined. This CDR3 is built from 13 residues. The germline V gene encodes CDR1 GTSNPN and CDR2 SVGIG (reference sequence). With 3 bases removed from V and 2 bases from J, the gap between germline ends came to 10 bases.

Points on this clone: Other nucleotide sequences in the sample specify the same CDR3. The genes are TRBV4-3 and TRBJ1-1, with a tentative D call TRBD1 (5 bases). Germline-derived CDR1 and CDR2 are LGHNA and YSLEER. There are 15 residues in the CDR3. V dropped 2 bases and J dropped 4 bases, with 14 bases sitting between them. Here the CDR3 reads CASSQSSQGPTEAFF. CDR3 nucleotides: TGCGCCAGCAGCCAATCATCCCAGGGACCCACTGAAGCTTTCTTT.

This clone was detected a few times. This chain uses TRBV2 with TRBJ1-1, with TRBD1 matching 11 bases. V gave up 5 bases and J gave up 1 base; unmatched junction bases: 6. CDR3 length equals 16 residues. Per the germline V gene, CDR1 is SNHLY and CDR2 is FYNNEI. The CDR3 protein is CASSPPGTGGNTEAFF. CDR3 in DNA: TGTGCCAGCAGTCCTCCCGGGACAGGGGGGAACACTGAAGCTTTCTTT.

V gene TRBV5-6 combines with J gene TRBJ2-5, with TRBD2 identical over 7 bases. With 4 bases clipped from V and 2 bases from J, the junction kept 11 bases outside the gene matches. Per the germline V gene, CDR1 is SGHDT and CDR2 is YYEEEE. This CDR3 is 16 amino acids long. CDR3 sequence: CASSLPGSGEQETQYF. The DNA of the CDR3 is TGTGCCAGCAGCCTTCCGGGGAGCGGGGAACAAGAGACCCAGTACTTC.

The rearrangement links TRBV4-1 to TRBJ1-5; D might be TRBD1 (5 bases). Trimming took off 6 bases at V and 0 bases at J, with 21 bases between the two ends. Germline-derived CDR1 and CDR2 are MGHRA and YSYEKL. The CDR3 is made up of 18 amino acids. CDR3 nucleotide sequence: TGCGCCAGCAGTCGAGGGTGGGGAGGGGATTATAGCAATCAGCCCCAGCATTTT. Its translation: CASSRGWGGDYSNQPQHF.

This chain connects TRBV12-5 to TRBJ2-7, with a possible D match to TRBD2 (6 bases). The CDR3 contains 16 residues. Trimming removed 0 bases at V and 2 bases at J, with 14 bases between. Germline CDR1 reads LGHNT; CDR2 reads FRNRAP. The CDR3 sequence: CASGLVLGSGPYEQYF. The CDR3 nucleotides read TGTGCTAGTGGTTTGGTACTGGGTAGCGGACCCTACGAGCAGTACTTC.

The count of this clone is one. The J gene is TRBJ1-1, the V gene TRBV7-8; D remains ambiguous. This CDR3 contains 12 residues. In germline, CDR1 is SGHVS, CDR2 FQNEAQ. The V end was cut by 1 base, the J end by 8 bases, with 8 bases between. In DNA, the CDR3 is TGTGCCAGCAGCTTAGGGGTGGGGGAAGCTTTCTTT. Residues: CASSLGVGEAFF.

The chain carries TRBV9 and TRBJ2-7; 8 positions agree with TRBD1. CDR1 and CDR2 from the germline V gene are SGDLS and YYNGEE. After removal of 4 bases from V and 3 bases from J, the junction contained 6 bases not matched to a gene. CDR3 length: 14 residues. The CDR3, as DNA: TGTGCCAGCAGCCCTCGGGACAGGATCTACGAGCAGTACTTC. This codes for CASSPRDRIYEQYF.

CDR3 sequence (DNA): TGTGCCAGCAGCCCCACGGGGGCGGCCGGGGCAGATACGCAGTATTTT. Encoded protein: CASSPTGAAGADTQYF. The rearrangement links TRBV7-9 to TRBJ2-3; D tentatively reads TRBD1 or TRBD2 (6 bases each). V was shortened by 5 bases and J by 4 bases, with 19 bases between the two germline ends. The CDR3 contains 16 residues. Germline CDR1 is SEHNR and CDR2 is FQNEAQ (reference sequence).

This chain links TRBV5-1 with TRBJ2-7; 7 bases fit TRBD1. The CDR3 spans 15 residues. Germline values: CDR1 SGHRS, CDR2 YFSETQ. Germline trimming cut 4 bases from V and 0 bases from J; bases unmatched to any gene: 7. For the CDR3, the DNA is TGCGCCAGCAGCGAACCCGGGACAGCCTCCTACGAGCAGTACTTC. Protein sequence: CASSEPGTASYEQYF.

The chain employs TRBV7-8 and TRBJ2-2; perhaps TRBD1 as D (5 bases). The CDR3 runs 15 residues. The germline V and J ends were trimmed by 4 bases and 4 bases, with 13 bases remaining between them. The germline CDR1 and CDR2 sequences are SGHVS and FQNEAQ. CDR3 nucleotide sequence: TGTGCCAGCAGCTCAGGAACTGACAGCACCGGGGAGCTGTTTTTT. This encodes CASSSGTDSTGELFF. Looking up the rest from reference TRBV7-8 and TRBJ2-2 gives the full variable domain: GAGVSQSPRYKVAKRGQDVALRCDPISGHVSLFWYQQALGQGPEFLTYFQNEAQLDKSGLPSDRFFAERPEGSVSTLKIQRTQQEDSAVYLCASSSGTDSTGELFFGEGSRLTVL.